This is a list of T cell receptor beta chains from one sample in a study of T-cell reconstitution after alpha-beta-depleted transplantation in children. TCRdb reanalysed the PCR reads using MiXCR and keeps one entry per CDR3 protein. The repertoire consists of more than 120,000 distinct CDR3 sequences, with about 9% occurring once and the leading ten covering about a sixth. Sample: PBMCs, mostly from graft donor cells, taken 180 days after TCRalphabeta/CD19-depleted stem cell transplant. The receptors here all came from a female patient between 2 and 15 years old who had a stem cell transplant for congenital amegakaryocytic thrombocytopenia, so the T cells may come from the graft donor. The CDR3 runs from the conserved cysteine through the conserved F or W. D genes are given only for firm matches. Size tells how often a clone was seen (once, few, many) or the class of an expanded clone, and some rows leave it out.

d_call,v_call,clone_size,j_call,cdr3_nt,cdr3_aa
NA,TRBV5-1,many,TRBJ1-5,TGCGCCAGCACCCAGGGACCCAATCAGCCCCAGCATTTT,CASTQGPNQPQHF
TRBD1,TRBV7-2,NA,TRBJ2-5,TGTGCCAGCAGCTTAACGTTCCCAGGACAGGGTGAAGAGACCCAGTACTTC,CASSLTFPGQGEETQYF
TRBD1,TRBV7-6,few,TRBJ2-3,TGTGCCAGCAGCCCGGGACAGGGGTCAGATACGCAGTATTTT,CASSPGQGSDTQYF
TRBD2,TRBV28,few,TRBJ2-2,TGTGCCAGCGGTCGCCCGGGAGGGCCTTACACCGGGGAGCTGTTTTTT,CASGRPGGPYTGELFF
NA,TRBV12-3/TRBV12-4,many,TRBJ1-2,TGTGCCAGCAGCTCAACAGGGATTTATGGCTACACCTTC,CASSSTGIYGYTF
NA,TRBV27,NA,TRBJ2-4,TGTGCCAGCAGAGTAAGTGGACAAAACATTCAGTACTTC,CASRVSGQNIQYF
NA,TRBV5-1,many,TRBJ2-5,TGCGCCAGCAGCTTCGCTGACGAGACCCAGTACTTC,CASSFADETQYF
NA,TRBV29-1,many,TRBJ2-1,TGCAGCGTTGCGGGGGCCGTCAATGAGCAGTTCTTC,CSVAGAVNEQFF
NA,TRBV5-1,many,TRBJ1-5,TGCGCCAGCAGCCTGCGGGGCGGCCGCAATCAGCCCCAGCATTTT,CASSLRGGRNQPQHF
NA,TRBV7-9,NA,TRBJ1-1,TGTGCCAGCAGCTCGATCTACACTGAAGCTTTCTTT,CASSSIYTEAFF
NA,TRBV20-1,many,TRBJ1-6,TGCAGTGCTAGCACGGGCCCCTATAATTCACCCCTCCACTTT,CSASTGPYNSPLHF
NA,TRBV9,NA,TRBJ1-2,TGTGCCAGCAGCGTAGGCGGCAACCTGCAAGGGGGCTACACCTTC,CASSVGGNLQGGYTF
TRBD1,TRBV5-1,once,TRBJ2-3,TGCGCCAGCAGCTCGGGACAGTTGAACACAGATACGCAGTATTTT,CASSSGQLNTDTQYF
TRBD2,TRBV20-1,many,TRBJ2-7,TGCAGTGCTAGCTTACTAGCGGAGGGCTCCTACGAGCAGTACTTC,CSASLLAEGSYEQYF
NA,TRBV12-3/TRBV12-4,many,TRBJ2-7,TGTGCCAGCGGTCTGGGGGAAAGTATAGGTGAGCAGTACTTC,CASGLGESIGEQYF
NA,TRBV29-1,few,TRBJ1-2,TGCAGCGTAGATGGACCGCATCTTTATGGCTACACCTTC,CSVDGPHLYGYTF
NA,TRBV20-1,many,TRBJ2-5,TGCAGTGCTAGGCTCGGCCTACAAGAGACCCAGTACTTC,CSARLGLQETQYF
NA,TRBV20-1,many,TRBJ1-2,TGCAGTGCTAGATCACGAAACTATGGCTACACCTTC,CSARSRNYGYTF
TRBD1,TRBV12-3/TRBV12-4,many,TRBJ1-1,TGTGCCAGCAGGCGACACCAGGGGGGGAACACTGAAGCTTTCTTT,CASRRHQGGNTEAFF
NA,TRBV28,many,TRBJ2-1,TGTGCCAGCAGTTTCGGTGGGTTGACCGGAGACGAGAATGAGCAGTTCTTC,CASSFGGLTGDENEQFF
TRBD2,TRBV19,many,TRBJ2-1,TGTGCCAGTAGTATACTCGCTAGCGGGAGCAATGAGCAGTTCTTC,CASSILASGSNEQFF
NA,TRBV28,many,TRBJ1-3,TGTGCCAGCAGTTCGGGGTGGGCCACCATATATTTT,CASSSGWATIYF
TRBD1,TRBV7-2,many,TRBJ1-5,TGTGCCAGCAGCCCCGGACAGGGCTGGCAGCCCCAGCATTTT,CASSPGQGWQPQHF
TRBD2,TRBV6-2/TRBV6-3,NA,TRBJ2-1,TGTGCCAGCAGTTATGGTACTAGCGGTTTCGGTGAGCAGTTCTTC,CASSYGTSGFGEQFF
TRBD1,TRBV5-1,many,TRBJ1-1,TGCGCCAGCAGCTCTCCTAACAGGGGATTTATGAACACTGAAGCTTTCTTT,CASSSPNRGFMNTEAFF
TRBD2,TRBV4-2,medium-sized,TRBJ2-3,TGTGCCAGCAGCAAAAGAGGGGCTAGCGGGGGTTTTAGCGCAGATACGCAGTATTTT,CASSKRGASGGFSADTQYF
TRBD2,TRBV12-3/TRBV12-4,many,TRBJ2-5,TGTGCCAGCACCCCGGGAGGGTACCAAGAGACCCAGTACTTC,CASTPGGYQETQYF
TRBD2,TRBV5-5,few,TRBJ2-1,TGTGCCAGCAGCCCCCCCACCGGGACTAGGGATGAGCAGTTCTTC,CASSPPTGTRDEQFF
NA,TRBV7-2,NA,TRBJ1-5,TGTGCCAGCAGTCCTAGGGATCAGCCCCAGCATTTT,CASSPRDQPQHF
TRBD2,TRBV10-3,many,TRBJ2-5,TGTGCCATCAGTGAGTCGATGGGACTAGTGGTGACCCAGTACTTC,CAISESMGLVVTQYF
NA,TRBV4-2,many,TRBJ2-2,TGTGCCAGCAGCCAATATAACACCGGGGAGCTGTTTTTT,CASSQYNTGELFF
NA,TRBV15,NA,TRBJ2-3,TGTGCCACCCGGGCAGAGTCTAGCACAGATACGCAGTATTTT,CATRAESSTDTQYF
NA,TRBV12-3/TRBV12-4,NA,TRBJ1-1,TGTGCCAGCAGTTTAGTTATGAACACTGAAGCTTTCTTT,CASSLVMNTEAFF
NA,TRBV4-1,many,TRBJ1-3,TGCGCCAGCAGCCAAGTTCAGGGTGAATCTGGAAACACCATATATTTT,CASSQVQGESGNTIYF
NA,TRBV12-3/TRBV12-4,many,TRBJ2-3,TGTGCCAGCAGTTTCAGCCAACCAGATACGCAGTATTTT,CASSFSQPDTQYF
NA,TRBV5-4,few,TRBJ2-7,TGTGCCAGCAGCCCCGGGCCACGGGCCTCCTACGAGCAGTACTTC,CASSPGPRASYEQYF
NA,TRBV3-1,few,TRBJ2-3,TGTGCCAGCAGCCAAGAAGCCTACCCTAGCACAGATACGCAGTATTTT,CASSQEAYPSTDTQYF
NA,TRBV18,many,TRBJ1-2,TGTGCCAGCTCACCATCCTACTTCGAGGAAGGCTACACCTTC,CASSPSYFEEGYTF
NA,TRBV28,many,TRBJ1-5,TGTGCCAGCAGTTTTGTGGGGGTTCAGCGTCAGCCCCAGCATTTT,CASSFVGVQRQPQHF
NA,TRBV29-1,NA,TRBJ2-3,TGCAGCGCCTACCCGAGTGGGAGGAGGGGCACAGATACGCAGTATTTT,CSAYPSGRRGTDTQYF
NA,TRBV20-1,many,TRBJ2-7,TGCAGTGCTAGAGGGGGGCTCAGCTCCTACGAGCAGTACTTC,CSARGGLSSYEQYF
NA,TRBV11-2,NA,TRBJ1-1,TGTGCCAGCAGCATTTATCGGGGCCCTGAAGCTTTCTTT,CASSIYRGPEAFF
TRBD2,TRBV7-8,many,TRBJ2-2,TGTGCCAGCAGCCTGCGTACGGGACTAGCGGGAGGCCACGGGGAGCTGTTTTTT,CASSLRTGLAGGHGELFF